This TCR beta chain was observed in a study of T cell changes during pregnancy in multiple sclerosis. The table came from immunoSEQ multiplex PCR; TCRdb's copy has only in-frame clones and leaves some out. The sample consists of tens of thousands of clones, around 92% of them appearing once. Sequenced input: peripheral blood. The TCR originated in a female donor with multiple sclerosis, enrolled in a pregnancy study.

The CDR3 DNA reads TGTGCCAGCAGTGACCGGGGACAGCCTACAACTAATGAAAAACTGTTTTTT. Its protein is CASSDRGQPTTNEKLFF. The rearrangement links TRBV2 to TRBJ1-4, with 7 bases that match TRBD1. The CDR3 length is 17 residues. CDR1 is SNHLY and CDR2 is FYNNEI in the germline V gene. V lost 3 bases, J lost 0 bases, and 7 bases stayed unmatched. Together with reference TRBV2 and TRBJ1-4, the CDR3 gives the full variable domain: EPEVTQTPSHQVTQMGQEVILRCVPISNHLYFYWYRQILGQKVEFLVSFYNNEISEKSEIFDDQFSVERPDGSNFTLKIRSTKLEDSAMYFCASSDRGQPTTNEKLFFGSGTQLSVL.